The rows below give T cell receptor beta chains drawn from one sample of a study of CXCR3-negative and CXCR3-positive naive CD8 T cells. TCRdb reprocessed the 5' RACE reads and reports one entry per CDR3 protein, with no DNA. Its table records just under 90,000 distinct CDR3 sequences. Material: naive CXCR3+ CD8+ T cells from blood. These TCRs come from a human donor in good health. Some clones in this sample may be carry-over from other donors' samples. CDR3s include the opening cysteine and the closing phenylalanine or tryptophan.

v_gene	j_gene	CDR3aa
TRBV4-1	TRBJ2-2	CANSQEASGIMELFF
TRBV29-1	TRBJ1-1	CSVGPRNTEAFF
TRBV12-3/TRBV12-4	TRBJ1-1	CASSPQGREAFF
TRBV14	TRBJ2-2	CASSQDLGEDGELFF
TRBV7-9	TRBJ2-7	CASSPATGGEQYF
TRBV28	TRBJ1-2	CASTLLRGRSNYGYTF
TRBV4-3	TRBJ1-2	CASSQDQGAQNGYTF
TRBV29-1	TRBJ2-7	CSVVASGSPSSSYEQYF
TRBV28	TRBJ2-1	CAGSGRGLVNEQFF
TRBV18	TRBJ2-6	CASSPRDRQAGANVLTF
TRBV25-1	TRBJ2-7	CASSEFFGTARGEQYF
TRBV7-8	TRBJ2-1	CASSLGAGQEKSGRFF
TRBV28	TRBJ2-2	CASRILAGGPAGELFF
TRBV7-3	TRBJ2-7	CASSARPAGVGEQYF
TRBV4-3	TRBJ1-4	CASSPFGQGATNEKLFF
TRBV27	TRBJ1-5	CASSWTGEDQPQHF
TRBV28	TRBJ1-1	CASSTTGRGPNTEAFF
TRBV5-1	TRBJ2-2	CASASQGGSGELFF
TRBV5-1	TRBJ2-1	CASSSIGTSSYNEQFF
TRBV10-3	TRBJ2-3	CAISESRTTSTDTQYF
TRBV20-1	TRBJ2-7	CSAREGGTTYEQYF
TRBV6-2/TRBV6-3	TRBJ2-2	CASSYSSRARTGELFF
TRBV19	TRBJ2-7	CASTSQAGESSYEQYF
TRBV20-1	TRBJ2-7	CSASVTGVTYEQYF
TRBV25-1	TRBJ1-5	CASSESDRGSNQPQHF
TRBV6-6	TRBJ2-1	CASSYSTGPRNEQFF
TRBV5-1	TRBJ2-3	CASRHSGGRPYGTDTQYF
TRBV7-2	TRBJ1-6	CASSLAGVGSPLHF
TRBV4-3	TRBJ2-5	CASSQDLRSLPETQYF